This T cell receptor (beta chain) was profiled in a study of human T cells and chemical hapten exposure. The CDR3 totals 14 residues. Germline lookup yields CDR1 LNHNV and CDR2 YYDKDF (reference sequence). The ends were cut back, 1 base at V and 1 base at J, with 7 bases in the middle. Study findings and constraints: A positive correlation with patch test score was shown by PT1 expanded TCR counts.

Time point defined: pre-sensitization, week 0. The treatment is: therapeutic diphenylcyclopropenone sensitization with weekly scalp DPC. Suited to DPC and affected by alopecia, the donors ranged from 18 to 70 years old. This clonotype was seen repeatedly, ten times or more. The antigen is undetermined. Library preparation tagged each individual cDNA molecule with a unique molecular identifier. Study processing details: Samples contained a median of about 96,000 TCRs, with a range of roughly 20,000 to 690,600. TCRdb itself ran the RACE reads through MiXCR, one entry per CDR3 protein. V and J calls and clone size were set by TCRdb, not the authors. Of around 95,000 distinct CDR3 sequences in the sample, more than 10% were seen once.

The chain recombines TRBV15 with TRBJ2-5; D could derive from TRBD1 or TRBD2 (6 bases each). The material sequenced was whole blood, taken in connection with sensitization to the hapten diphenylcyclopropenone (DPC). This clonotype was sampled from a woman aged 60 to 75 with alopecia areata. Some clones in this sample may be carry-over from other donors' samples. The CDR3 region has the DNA TGTGCCACCAGCAGAGGGGGGGCCCAAGAGACCCAGTACTTC. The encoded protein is CATSRGGAQETQYF.